A single TCR beta chain is shown here with its context. It lacks a known antigen. Per-base qualities were not stored, and no clone one base away is much larger. Trimming removed 0 bases from V and 0 bases from J, leaving 6 bases between the germline ends. The CDR3 has 15 amino acids, counting the end cysteine and phenylalanine. The entry retains the CDR3 DNA only, 45 bases that are in frame from base 1. CDR1 is given as MNHEY and CDR2 as SVGAGI, both from the germline V gene. Patients with autoimmune disease history or receiving systemic immunosuppression were excluded from the trial. Peripheral blood for TCR sequencing was drawn from every dose cohort at baseline, at cycle 4 day 1 and at cycle 7 day 1. Samples came from an open-label, multicenter, first-in-human phase I dose-escalation trial of ivuxolimab. Adults with locally advanced or metastatic melanoma, renal cell, hepatocellular, or head and neck squamous cell carcinoma were enrolled in the trial. CD4+ and CD8+ T cells were sorted separately from peripheral blood before TCR sequencing.

These data come from a study of OX40 agonist ivuxolimab in advanced cancers. Notes on the research overall: The costimulatory receptor OX40 (CD134) was targeted by ivuxolimab, a fully human IgG2 agonistic monoclonal antibody. Intravenous ivuxolimab was administered to patients every 2 weeks at six dose levels: 0.01, 0.1, 0.3, 1.5, 3 and 10 mg/kg. Among the roughly 52 dose-escalation patients, about 19 had hepatocellular carcinoma, approximately 15 melanoma, 9 renal cell carcinoma and 9 head and neck cancer. In the dose-escalation cohort, more than 75% of patients were male, and the mean age was roughly 60 years, with a range of roughly 20 to 80. Patients were allowed to have had prior anti-PD-1, anti-PD-L1 or anti-CTLA-4 therapy, and approximately 39% of the dose-escalation patients had been treated with checkpoint inhibitors. Partial responses occurred in three dose-escalation patients, of whom one had hepatocellular carcinoma and two had cutaneous melanoma. The purpose of peripheral TCRbeta sequencing was to test whether ivuxolimab changed TCR sequence diversity and led to clonal T-cell expansion. The paper covers the monotherapy dose-escalation part of the phase I ivuxolimab trial, which included N ≈ 50 patients.

To sequence the TCRbeta CDR3 region, genomic DNA was isolated from the sorted cells. TCRbeta CDR3 regions were sequenced using the immunoSEQ Assay. This is the immuneACCESS table as TCRdb keeps it, with only in-frame sequences that have V and J called. A part of the clones is gone; compared with another copy, unresolved V genes explain less than half, and the rest is unexplained. This sample is represented by roughly 70,000 clones; roughly four fifths of them were singletons. In total, the top ten clones hold 4% to 6% of the sample. General conclusions and limits of the study: Low levels of normalized T-cell clonal expansion were also seen in some patients who did not respond. Clonal expansion of both CD4+ and CD8+ blood T cells was observed from baseline to week 6 at doses 0.1 to 3.0 mg/kg. The antigen specificity of the peripheral T cells that underwent clonal expansion was not determined. Partial responders in the 0.1-3.0 mg/kg groups had among the lowest normalized peripheral clonal expansion, especially among CD8+ T cells. After ivuxolimab, expanded clones were on average more numerous among CD8+ T cells than among CD4+ T cells.

The sequence was collected from an adult with an advanced solid tumor such as melanoma, head and neck, liver or kidney cancer. The sample consisted of CD4+ or CD8+ T cells sorted from blood, taken in a trial of the OX40 agonist ivuxolimab. The V and J genes are TRBV6-5 and TRBJ1-3, with the D segment identity uncertain. DNA sequence: TGTGCCAGCAGTTACTCGCAGCTCTCTGGAAACACCATATATTTT. Its protein is CASSYSQLSGNTIYF.